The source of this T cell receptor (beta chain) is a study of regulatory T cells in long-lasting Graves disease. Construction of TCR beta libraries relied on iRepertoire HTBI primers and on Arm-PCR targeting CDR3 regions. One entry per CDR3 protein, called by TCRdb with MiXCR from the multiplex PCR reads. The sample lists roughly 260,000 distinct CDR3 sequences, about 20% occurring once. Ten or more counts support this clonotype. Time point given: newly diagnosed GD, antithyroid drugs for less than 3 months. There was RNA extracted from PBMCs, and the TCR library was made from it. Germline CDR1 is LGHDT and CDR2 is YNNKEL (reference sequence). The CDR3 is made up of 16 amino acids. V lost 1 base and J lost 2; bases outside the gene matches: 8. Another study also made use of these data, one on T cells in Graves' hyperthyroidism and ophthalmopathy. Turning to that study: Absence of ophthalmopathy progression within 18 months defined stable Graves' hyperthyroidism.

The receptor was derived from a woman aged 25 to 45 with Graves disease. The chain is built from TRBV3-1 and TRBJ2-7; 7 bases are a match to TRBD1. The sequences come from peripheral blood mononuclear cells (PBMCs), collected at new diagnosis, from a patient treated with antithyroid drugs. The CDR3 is CASSQVSNRGAYEQYF. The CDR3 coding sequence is TGTGCCAGCAGCCAAGTCTCCAACAGGGGCGCCTACGAGCAGTACTTC.